These 3 T cell receptor beta chains were all obtained from the same sample, sequenced in a study of lymphopenia after photon versus proton radiotherapy. The protocol was immunoSEQ multiplex PCR, while the TCRdb copy is restricted to in-frame clones and leaves out a portion. Of 40,000 to 55,000 clones in the sample, 92% were seen once. The sample consisted of peripheral blood, taken from a patient treated with photon-based radiotherapy. The receptors originated from a woman between 40 and 50 years old with cholangiocarcinoma.

This chain uses TRBV5-1 with TRBJ1-2, with D unresolved. The CDR3 runs 12 residues. The V end was cut by 4 bases, the J end by 8 bases, with 12 bases between. Germline loops: CDR1 SGHRS, CDR2 YFSETQ. CDR3 loop: CASSHDSGGYTF. As DNA, the CDR3 is TGCGCCAGCAGCCACGATAGCGGAGGCTACACCTTC.

V is TRBV19 and J is TRBJ2-5; D is unclear. The CDR3 contains 11 residues. Per germline, CDR1 LNHDA and CDR2 SQIVND (reference sequence). The ends were cut back, 9 bases at V and 0 bases at J, with 5 bases in the middle. Here the CDR3 DNA reads TGTGCCAGCAGTGACCAAGAGACCCAGTACTTC. The encoded protein is CASSDQETQYF.

The V gene is TRBV7-2, the J gene TRBJ2-1, with D possibly called TRBD1 or TRBD2 (5 bases each). Germline loops: CDR1 SGHTA, CDR2 FQGNSA. The length of the CDR3 is 14 residues. V was clipped by 7 bases and J by 8 bases, with 18 bases between them. CDR3 protein: CASTPWGSEDEQFF. The CDR3 DNA is TGTGCCAGCACCCCCTGGGGGTCCGAGGATGAGCAGTTCTTC.